The 17 T cell receptor beta chains reported below all come from one sample, sequenced in a study of T cell clonotyping in hematopoietic cell transplantation. TCRdb's copy holds only in-frame clones and misses some; the assay was immunoSEQ multiplex PCR. In the table there are 15,000 or so clones, 65% to 90% of which are singletons. Here the sequenced sample was PBMCs, taken 100 days after allogeneic stem cell transplant. The origin of the receptors is a male patient in his fifties who had an allogeneic stem cell transplant from an unrelated donor, so T cells may come from the graft donor. Some clones in this sample may be carry-over from other donors' samples.

This rearrangement joins TRBV28 to TRBJ1-3; D call uncertain. The CDR3 totals 15 residues. The V gene lost 5 bases and the J gene lost 4 bases, with 15 bases spanning the gap. CDR1 and CDR2 from the germline V gene are MDHEN and SYDVKM. The CDR3 nucleotides are TGTGCCAGCAGTGTTCCAACACGTGGGGGAAACACCATATATTTT. This gives the protein CASSVPTRGGNTIYF.

The CDR3 sequence is CASRKDRADGYTF. In DNA, the CDR3 is TGTGCCAGCAGGAAAGACAGGGCGGATGGCTACACCTTC. The rearrangement links TRBV28 to TRBJ1-2; 7 bases are shared with TRBD1. This CDR3 region has 13 residues. Germline loops: CDR1 MDHEN, CDR2 SYDVKM. The trim removed 6 bases at V and 6 bases at J, leaving 7 bases unmatched.

The count of this clone is one. The V call is TRBV19, the J call TRBJ2-1; 11 bases fit TRBD1. The CDR3 is made up of 14 amino acids. Germline V gene sequence: CDR1 LNHDA, CDR2 SQIVND (reference sequence). V lost 8 bases to trimming and J lost 7 bases; unmatched junction nucleotides: 7. DNA of the CDR3: TGTGCCAGTTCCGGGACAGGGGGAGGGAATGAGCAGTTCTTC. It encodes CASSGTGGGNEQFF.

This clone showed up just once. The J gene is TRBJ1-2, the V gene TRBV19; a weak D match, TRBD1 (6 bases). This CDR3 has 14 amino acids. CDR1 is LNHDA and CDR2 is SQIVND in the germline V gene (reference sequence). Trimming took 2 bases from V and 3 from J, leaving 10 bases between them. Here the CDR3 reads CASSITDRDYGYTF. DNA of the CDR3: TGTGCCAGTAGTATAACGGACAGAGACTATGGCTACACCTTC.

The CDR3 DNA follows: TGCGCCAGCAGTTCGGAGGGCAGGGGACTGGATACGCAGTATTTT. It codes for CASSSEGRGLDTQYF. The chain combines TRBV5-1 with TRBJ2-3; D may match TRBD1 or TRBD2 (6 bases each). Trimming pared 5 bases from V and 6 bases from J, leaving 19 bases between. The CDR3 consists of 15 residues. The V gene's germline CDR1 is SGHRS and CDR2 YFSETQ.

The rearrangement joins TRBV27 to TRBJ2-7; D not certain. Germline values: CDR1 MNHEY, CDR2 SMNVEV (reference sequence). The CDR3 spans 19 residues. The germline V and J ends were trimmed by 0 bases and 3 bases, with 24 bases remaining between them. CDR3 amino acids: CASSLSGRISIPVVYEQYF. The CDR3, as DNA: TGTGCCAGCAGTTTATCCGGGCGGATTAGTATCCCGGTAGTCTACGAGCAGTACTTC.

V and J are TRBV6-4 and TRBJ1-5; TRBD1 matches 10 bases. The ends lost 6 bases at V and 0 bases at J; junction bases unmatched: 14. The CDR3 consists of 19 residues. CDR1 and CDR2 (germline): MRHNA, SNTAGT. The CDR3 DNA sequence: TGTGCCAGCAGCGAATATAGGGACAGGGGCGCTGATAGCAATCAGCCCCAGCATTTT. Translated: CASSEYRDRGADSNQPQHF.

The chain is built from TRBV27 and TRBJ1-5; weak D call: TRBD1 (5 bases). Germline CDR1 reads MNHEY; CDR2 reads SMNVEV (reference sequence). The CDR3 totals 16 residues. V was trimmed by 5 bases and J by 0 bases, leaving 14 bases between them. The CDR3 loop reads CASSLRTPYSNQPQHF. In nucleotides, the CDR3 is TGTGCCAGCAGTCTACGGACACCGTATAGCAATCAGCCCCAGCATTTT.

The chain uses TRBV30 and TRBJ2-2, with 7 bases aligning to TRBD2. The J segment lost 3 bases and the V segment lost 2 bases, leaving 3 bases of the junction unmatched. The CDR3 covers 14 residues. Looked up from germline, CDR1 is GTSNPN and CDR2 is SVGIG (reference sequence). CDR3 in amino acids: CAWSWGGYTGELFF. The CDR3 region has the DNA TGTGCCTGGAGTTGGGGAGGGTACACCGGGGAGCTGTTTTTT.

This clone was counted between two and nine times. This chain joins TRBV11-3 and TRBJ1-5; maybe TRBD1 (6 bases). Between the trimmed V and J ends, which lost 5 bases and 0 bases, there was a span of 11 bases. The CDR3 covers 15 residues. CDR1 is SGHNT, CDR2 YENEEA, per germline. The CDR3 region is CASSPEGDSNQPQHF. The CDR3 DNA sequence: TGTGCCAGCAGCCCCGAGGGGGATAGCAATCAGCCCCAGCATTTT. Together with reference TRBV11-3 and TRBJ1-5, the CDR3 gives the full variable domain: EAGVVQSPRYKIIEKKQPVAFWCNPISGHNTLYWYLQNLGQGPELLIRYENEEAVDDSQLPKDRFSAERLKGVDSTLKIQPAELGDSAVYLCASSPEGDSNQPQHFGDGTRLSIL.

The V gene is TRBV6-1, the J gene TRBJ1-1; TRBD1 is a possible D gene (5 bases). CDR1 and CDR2 (germline): MNHNS, SASEGT. The CDR3 sequence is 14 residues long. The V end lost 7 bases, the J end lost 2 bases, and 14 bases lay between the germline ends. CDR3 protein: CASTYRSDNTEAFF. The CDR3 coding sequence is TGTGCCAGCACCTACAGGTCTGATAACACTGAAGCTTTCTTT.

The J gene is TRBJ2-7, the V gene TRBV10-3, with unresolved D. V was shortened by 0 bases and J by 7 bases, with 4 bases between the two germline ends. The V gene's germline CDR1 is ENHRY and CDR2 SYGVKD. This CDR3 is 11 amino acids long. CDR3 sequence: CAISESGEQYF. CDR3 nucleotide sequence: TGTGCCATCAGTGAGTCTGGGGAGCAGTACTTC.

In nucleotides, the CDR3 is TGTGCCAGCAGCGCGGACACACCGGTCACCTACGAGCAGTACTTC. As protein: CASSADTPVTYEQYF. The chain uses TRBV5-6 and TRBJ2-7; D is perhaps TRBD1 (5 bases). The V gene lost 4 bases and the J gene lost 2 bases, with 16 bases spanning the gap. This CDR3 is built from 15 residues. The germline CDR1 and CDR2 sequences are SGHDT and YYEEEE.

The chain recombines TRBV7-9 with TRBJ1-1; D unresolved. Trimming took 5 bases from V and 0 from J, leaving 16 bases between them. Germline values: CDR1 SEHNR, CDR2 FQNEAQ (reference sequence). This CDR3 is 16 amino acids long. CDR3 nucleotides: TGTGCCAGCAGCCTATACGGGTCGGCCATGAACACTGAAGCTTTCTTT. Translation gives CASSLYGSAMNTEAFF.

The chain is built from TRBV7-8 and TRBJ2-7; 11 bases match TRBD2. Unmatched junction bases numbered 4, after V lost 7 bases and J lost 2 bases. Per germline, CDR1 SGHVS and CDR2 FQNEAQ. The CDR3 contains 14 residues. The CDR3 DNA reads TGTGCCAGCACCTCTAGCGGGGGGACCTACGAGCAGTACTTC. Translation: CASTSSGGTYEQYF.

V gene TRBV5-1 combines with J gene TRBJ2-1; D ambiguous. Germline loops: CDR1 SGHRS, CDR2 YFSETQ. The CDR3 is made up of 16 amino acids. Trimming cost V 8 bases and J 4 bases, with 22 bases left between them. DNA for the CDR3: TGCGCCAGTCCTTCGATTTGTCCGGACCTTTACAATGAGCAGTTCTTC. Translation: CASPSICPDLYNEQFF.

The gene calls are TRBV10-3 and TRBJ2-7; D is undetermined. The CDR3 has 12 residues. Germline V gene lookup returns CDR1 ENHRY and CDR2 SYGVKD. V lost 3 bases to trimming and J lost 12 bases, with 15 bases between them. The CDR3 protein is CAISDLGYDPYF. CDR3 nucleotide sequence: TGTGCCATCAGTGATCTAGGCTACGATCCGTACTTC.